This is a list of T cell receptor beta chains from one sample in a study of blood T cell repertoires in COVID-19. The repertoire was sequenced with immunoSEQ multiplex PCR; TCRdb's copy has only in-frame clones and lacks some. The data hold about 240,000 clones, with around 90% observed a single time. Sample: peripheral blood. The receptors stem from a man in his sixties who had recovered from COVID-19. CDR3s include the opening cysteine and the closing phenylalanine or tryptophan. Fields, in order: J gene, V gene, D gene, clone size, CDR3 protein, CDR3 DNA. D genes are given only for firm matches. Clone sizes are given selectively: once, few, many, or a class where the clone is expanded.

j_gene: TRBJ2-7
v_gene: TRBV18
d_gene: TRBD1
abundance: NA
CDR3aa: CASSPEGALGQYF
CDR3nt: TGTGCCAGCTCACCAGAGGGGGCTTTGGGGCAGTACTTC

j_gene: TRBJ2-3
v_gene: TRBV7-6
d_gene: NA
abundance: NA
CDR3aa: CASSSRAGTQYF
CDR3nt: TGTGCCAGCAGCTCAAGGGCGGGTACGCAGTATTTT

j_gene: TRBJ1-1
v_gene: TRBV5-4
d_gene: NA
abundance: NA
CDR3aa: CASSSGAHTEAFF
CDR3nt: TGTGCCAGCAGCTCAGGGGCTCACACTGAAGCTTTCTTT

j_gene: TRBJ2-5
v_gene: TRBV25-1
d_gene: TRBD1
abundance: NA
CDR3aa: CASSRGNRGGETQYF
CDR3nt: TGTGCCAGCAGTAGGGGGAACAGGGGCGGAGAGACCCAGTACTTC

j_gene: TRBJ1-4
v_gene: TRBV18
d_gene: NA
abundance: few
CDR3aa: CASSPGTNEKLFF
CDR3nt: TGTGCCAGCTCCCCGGGTACTAATGAAAAACTGTTTTTT

j_gene: TRBJ2-1
v_gene: TRBV7-6
d_gene: NA
abundance: NA
CDR3aa: CASSLGQGPYNEQFF
CDR3nt: TGTGCCAGCAGCTTAGGCCAGGGTCCCTACAATGAGCAGTTCTTC

j_gene: TRBJ2-7
v_gene: TRBV3-1/TRBV3-2
d_gene: NA
abundance: NA
CDR3aa: CASSQERGYEQYF
CDR3nt: TGTGCCAGCAGCCAAGAACGGGGCTACGAGCAGTACTTC

j_gene: TRBJ2-1
v_gene: TRBV5-1
d_gene: TRBD2
abundance: NA
CDR3aa: CASKSAGGPVNEQFF
CDR3nt: TGCGCCAGCAAATCGGCGGGGGGGCCTGTAAATGAGCAGTTCTTC

j_gene: TRBJ2-5
v_gene: TRBV7-2
d_gene: NA
abundance: NA
CDR3aa: CASSLRGARETQYF
CDR3nt: TGTGCCAGCAGCTTACGGGGGGCTCGGGAGACCCAGTACTTC

j_gene: TRBJ2-7
v_gene: TRBV2
d_gene: NA
abundance: NA
CDR3aa: CASSGSTGAYEQYF
CDR3nt: TGTGCCAGCAGTGGTTCGACAGGAGCCTACGAGCAGTACTTC

j_gene: TRBJ1-1
v_gene: TRBV15
d_gene: TRBD1
abundance: NA
CDR3aa: CATSSHRGPEAFF
CDR3nt: TGTGCCACCAGCAGTCACAGGGGCCCTGAAGCTTTCTTT

j_gene: TRBJ2-1
v_gene: TRBV5-1
d_gene: TRBD2
abundance: NA
CDR3aa: CASSLESGGTYEQFF
CDR3nt: TGCGCCAGCAGCTTGGAGTCGGGGGGGACCTATGAGCAGTTCTTC

j_gene: TRBJ1-1
v_gene: TRBV6-5
d_gene: NA
abundance: NA
CDR3aa: CASQRGSLNTEAFF
CDR3nt: TGTGCCAGCCAAAGGGGCAGCTTGAACACTGAAGCTTTCTTT

j_gene: TRBJ2-7
v_gene: TRBV6-5
d_gene: TRBD1
abundance: NA
CDR3aa: CASDPGTGRGYEQYF
CDR3nt: TGTGCCAGCGATCCAGGGACAGGGAGGGGGTACGAGCAGTACTTC

j_gene: TRBJ2-6
v_gene: TRBV7-9
d_gene: NA
abundance: once
CDR3aa: CASSPLGANVLTF
CDR3nt: TGTGCCAGCAGCCCCTTGGGGGCCAACGTCCTGACTTTC

j_gene: TRBJ2-2
v_gene: TRBV27
d_gene: TRBD2
abundance: few
CDR3aa: CASSRTGLQTGELFF
CDR3nt: TGTGCCAGCAGTCGAACGGGACTACAGACCGGGGAGCTGTTTTTT

j_gene: TRBJ2-7
v_gene: TRBV18
d_gene: TRBD1
abundance: NA
CDR3aa: CASSHSAGTGVPEQYF
CDR3nt: TGTGCCAGCTCACATTCGGCAGGGACAGGGGTGCCCGAGCAGTACTTC

j_gene: TRBJ2-3
v_gene: TRBV6-1
d_gene: NA
abundance: few
CDR3aa: CASSEFTGSFTDTQYF
CDR3nt: TGTGCCAGCAGTGAATTTACAGGTTCTTTCACAGATACGCAGTATTTT

j_gene: TRBJ1-6
v_gene: TRBV7-9
d_gene: TRBD1
abundance: NA
CDR3aa: CASSQRTGENNSPLHF
CDR3nt: TGTGCCAGCAGCCAGCGAACAGGGGAAAATAATTCACCCCTCCACTTT

j_gene: TRBJ2-1
v_gene: TRBV7-9
d_gene: NA
abundance: NA
CDR3aa: CASSPSGQVDNEQFF
CDR3nt: TGTGCCAGCAGTCCGTCCGGACAAGTCGACAATGAGCAGTTCTTC

j_gene: TRBJ1-4
v_gene: TRBV4-1
d_gene: NA
abundance: NA
CDR3aa: CASSQAHLEKLFF
CDR3nt: TGCGCCAGCAGCCAGGCCCACCTTGAAAAACTGTTTTTT

j_gene: TRBJ2-3
v_gene: TRBV5-1
d_gene: TRBD2
abundance: NA
CDR3aa: CASGSGLQRTDTQYF
CDR3nt: TGCGCCAGCGGTTCGGGACTACAGAGGACAGATACGCAGTATTTT

j_gene: TRBJ1-4
v_gene: TRBV7-9
d_gene: NA
abundance: NA
CDR3aa: CASSFSGVTNEKLFF
CDR3nt: TGTGCCAGCAGCTTCTCGGGGGTTACTAATGAAAAACTGTTTTTT

j_gene: TRBJ1-6
v_gene: TRBV4-1
d_gene: NA
abundance: NA
CDR3aa: CASSQIALPRSPLHF
CDR3nt: TGCGCCAGCAGCCAGATCGCTTTGCCGCGTTCACCCCTCCACTTT

j_gene: TRBJ1-1
v_gene: TRBV6-5
d_gene: NA
abundance: NA
CDR3aa: CASSYSGGRAEAFF
CDR3nt: TGTGCCAGCAGTTACTCTGGGGGCAGGGCTGAAGCTTTCTTT

j_gene: TRBJ2-3
v_gene: TRBV27
d_gene: NA
abundance: NA
CDR3aa: CASSFSGYTDTQYF
CDR3nt: TGTGCCAGCAGTTTCAGCGGTTACACAGATACGCAGTATTTT

j_gene: TRBJ1-2
v_gene: TRBV24-1
d_gene: NA
abundance: NA
CDR3aa: CATSAVGGRGGYTF
CDR3nt: TGTGCCACCAGTGCCGTGGGGGGGCGAGGTGGCTACACCTTC

j_gene: TRBJ1-2
v_gene: TRBV9
d_gene: NA
abundance: NA
CDR3aa: CASSVLAANYGYTF
CDR3nt: TGTGCCAGCAGCGTACTGGCCGCCAACTATGGCTACACCTTC

j_gene: TRBJ1-1
v_gene: TRBV5-5
d_gene: NA
abundance: NA
CDR3aa: CASRRQENTEAFF
CDR3nt: TGTGCCAGCAGAAGACAGGAGAACACTGAAGCTTTCTTT

j_gene: TRBJ2-2
v_gene: TRBV3-1/TRBV3-2
d_gene: TRBD2
abundance: NA
CDR3aa: CASSRASGGNTGELFF
CDR3nt: TGTGCCAGCAGCCGAGCTAGCGGGGGGAACACCGGGGAGCTGTTTTTT

j_gene: TRBJ2-2
v_gene: TRBV6-1
d_gene: NA
abundance: NA
CDR3aa: CASSEAPGGGTGELFF
CDR3nt: TGTGCCAGCAGTGAAGCGCCCGGGGGTGGGACCGGGGAGCTGTTTTTT

j_gene: TRBJ1-3
v_gene: TRBV15
d_gene: TRBD1
abundance: NA
CDR3aa: CATSTTGGFSGNTIYF
CDR3nt: TGTGCCACCAGCACTACAGGGGGGTTCTCTGGAAACACCATATATTTT

j_gene: TRBJ2-5
v_gene: TRBV5-4
d_gene: NA
abundance: NA
CDR3aa: CASSFFGGGETQYF
CDR3nt: TGTGCCAGCAGCTTTTTCGGGGGAGGAGAGACCCAGTACTTC

j_gene: TRBJ1-5
v_gene: TRBV6-2/TRBV6-3
d_gene: NA
abundance: NA
CDR3aa: CASSRGRNQPQHF
CDR3nt: TGTGCCAGCAGTAGGGGGAGAAATCAGCCCCAGCATTTT

j_gene: TRBJ2-3
v_gene: TRBV19
d_gene: TRBD2
abundance: NA
CDR3aa: CATALAGGPRDTQYF
CDR3nt: TGTGCCACCGCACTAGCGGGGGGGCCCCGTGATACGCAGTATTTT

j_gene: TRBJ2-3
v_gene: TRBV12-3/TRBV12-4
d_gene: NA
abundance: NA
CDR3aa: CASSFMDTQYF
CDR3nt: TGTGCCAGCAGTTTTATGGATACGCAGTATTTT

j_gene: TRBJ2-5
v_gene: TRBV20-1
d_gene: NA
abundance: NA
CDR3aa: CSGVTMGTQYF
CDR3nt: TGCAGTGGGGTGACTATGGGGACCCAGTACTTC

j_gene: TRBJ2-3
v_gene: TRBV5-1
d_gene: TRBD2
abundance: NA
CDR3aa: CASSLVLSGGAGDTQYF
CDR3nt: TGCGCCAGCAGCTTGGTACTTAGCGGGGGGGCTGGAGATACGCAGTATTTT

j_gene: TRBJ1-4
v_gene: TRBV27
d_gene: TRBD1
abundance: NA
CDR3aa: CASRERGRFEKLFF
CDR3nt: TGTGCCAGCAGGGAAAGGGGGCGGTTTGAAAAACTGTTTTTT

j_gene: TRBJ1-5
v_gene: TRBV25-1
d_gene: TRBD1
abundance: once
CDR3aa: CASSGSPGQGNQPQHF
CDR3nt: TGTGCCAGCAGTGGTAGCCCAGGACAGGGCAATCAGCCCCAGCATTTT

j_gene: TRBJ2-3
v_gene: TRBV4-2
d_gene: TRBD2
abundance: NA
CDR3aa: CASSHIVDSGGTDTQYF
CDR3nt: TGTGCCAGCAGCCACATAGTTGATAGCGGGGGCACAGATACGCAGTATTTT

j_gene: TRBJ2-3
v_gene: TRBV5-1
d_gene: NA
abundance: NA
CDR3aa: CASSLTRTDTQYF
CDR3nt: TGCGCCAGCAGCTTGACACGCACAGATACGCAGTATTTT

j_gene: TRBJ1-2
v_gene: TRBV5-5
d_gene: NA
abundance: NA
CDR3aa: CASSRGLVYGYTF
CDR3nt: TGTGCCAGCAGCCGGGGACTGGTGTATGGCTACACCTTC

j_gene: TRBJ1-4
v_gene: TRBV27
d_gene: NA
abundance: NA
CDR3aa: CASRAGISEKLFF
CDR3nt: TGTGCCAGCAGGGCAGGGATTAGTGAAAAACTGTTTTTT

j_gene: TRBJ2-1
v_gene: TRBV3-1/TRBV3-2
d_gene: TRBD2
abundance: NA
CDR3aa: CASSQALAEAYNEQFF
CDR3nt: TGTGCCAGCAGCCAAGCTCTAGCGGAGGCCTACAATGAGCAGTTCTTC

j_gene: TRBJ1-5
v_gene: TRBV18
d_gene: NA
abundance: NA
CDR3aa: CASSPPRSQRGLNQPQHF
CDR3nt: TGTGCCAGCTCACCCCCGAGGTCGCAGCGGGGCCTTAATCAGCCCCAGCATTTT

j_gene: TRBJ2-1
v_gene: TRBV27
d_gene: NA
abundance: once
CDR3aa: CASSPGLVFPGFNEQFF
CDR3nt: TGTGCCAGCAGCCCCGGACTCGTCTTCCCTGGGTTCAATGAGCAGTTCTTC

j_gene: TRBJ2-7
v_gene: TRBV3-1/TRBV3-2
d_gene: NA
abundance: NA
CDR3aa: CASSQERSRAHEQYF
CDR3nt: TGTGCCAGCAGCCAAGAAAGATCCAGGGCCCACGAGCAGTACTTC

j_gene: TRBJ2-7
v_gene: TRBV6-5
d_gene: NA
abundance: NA
CDR3aa: CASRHRYEQYF
CDR3nt: TGTGCCAGCAGACACCGATACGAGCAGTACTTC

j_gene: TRBJ2-1
v_gene: TRBV12-5
d_gene: NA
abundance: NA
CDR3aa: CASGWYPASSSYNEQFF
CDR3nt: TGTGCTAGTGGTTGGTACCCCGCCTCGAGCTCCTACAATGAGCAGTTCTTC

j_gene: TRBJ2-5
v_gene: TRBV3-1/TRBV3-2
d_gene: NA
abundance: NA
CDR3aa: CASSQAIQETQYF
CDR3nt: TGTGCCAGCAGCCAAGCTATACAAGAGACCCAGTACTTC

j_gene: TRBJ2-4
v_gene: TRBV20-1
d_gene: NA
abundance: NA
CDR3aa: CSASARTLAKNIQYF
CDR3nt: TGCAGTGCTAGTGCCAGAACCTTAGCCAAAAACATTCAGTACTTC

j_gene: TRBJ1-6
v_gene: TRBV28
d_gene: TRBD1
abundance: NA
CDR3aa: CASSLTGAPRPLHF
CDR3nt: TGTGCCAGCAGTTTGACAGGGGCCCCGCGACCCCTCCACTTT

j_gene: TRBJ2-1
v_gene: TRBV2
d_gene: TRBD1
abundance: NA
CDR3aa: CASSDKGTGDNEQFF
CDR3nt: TGTGCCAGCAGTGATAAGGGGACAGGGGACAATGAGCAGTTCTTC

j_gene: TRBJ2-1
v_gene: TRBV2
d_gene: TRBD2
abundance: NA
CDR3aa: CASKETSGGPGEQFF
CDR3nt: TGTGCCAGCAAGGAGACTAGCGGGGGGCCCGGTGAGCAGTTCTTC

j_gene: TRBJ2-7
v_gene: TRBV6-2/TRBV6-3
d_gene: TRBD2
abundance: few
CDR3aa: CASSYPTSGGNYEQYF
CDR3nt: TGTGCCAGCAGTTACCCCACTAGCGGGGGGAACTACGAGCAGTACTTC

j_gene: TRBJ2-2
v_gene: TRBV7-6
d_gene: NA
abundance: NA
CDR3aa: CASSLNRIFANTGELFF
CDR3nt: TGTGCCAGCAGCTTAAACAGGATCTTCGCGAACACCGGGGAGCTGTTTTTT

j_gene: TRBJ2-3
v_gene: TRBV7-8
d_gene: NA
abundance: NA
CDR3aa: CASSRDGMGDTQYF
CDR3nt: TGTGCCAGCAGCCGAGACGGGATGGGGGATACGCAGTATTTT

j_gene: TRBJ2-5
v_gene: TRBV5-1
d_gene: TRBD2
abundance: once
CDR3aa: CASSLGSGGSQETQYF
CDR3nt: TGCGCCAGCAGCTTGGGGAGCGGGGGGTCCCAAGAGACCCAGTACTTC